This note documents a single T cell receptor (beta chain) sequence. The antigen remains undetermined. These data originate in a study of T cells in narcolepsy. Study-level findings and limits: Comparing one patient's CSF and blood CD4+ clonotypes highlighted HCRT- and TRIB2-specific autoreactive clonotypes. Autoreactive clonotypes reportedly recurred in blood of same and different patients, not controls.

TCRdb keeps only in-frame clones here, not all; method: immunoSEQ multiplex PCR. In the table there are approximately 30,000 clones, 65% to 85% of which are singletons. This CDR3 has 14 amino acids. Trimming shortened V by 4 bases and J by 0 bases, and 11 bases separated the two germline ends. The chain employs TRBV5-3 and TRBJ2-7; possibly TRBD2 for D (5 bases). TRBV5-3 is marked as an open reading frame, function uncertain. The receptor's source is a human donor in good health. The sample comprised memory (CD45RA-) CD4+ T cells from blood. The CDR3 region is CARSNRDHSYEQYF. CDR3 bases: TGTGCCAGAAGCAACCGGGATCACTCCTACGAGCAGTACTTC.